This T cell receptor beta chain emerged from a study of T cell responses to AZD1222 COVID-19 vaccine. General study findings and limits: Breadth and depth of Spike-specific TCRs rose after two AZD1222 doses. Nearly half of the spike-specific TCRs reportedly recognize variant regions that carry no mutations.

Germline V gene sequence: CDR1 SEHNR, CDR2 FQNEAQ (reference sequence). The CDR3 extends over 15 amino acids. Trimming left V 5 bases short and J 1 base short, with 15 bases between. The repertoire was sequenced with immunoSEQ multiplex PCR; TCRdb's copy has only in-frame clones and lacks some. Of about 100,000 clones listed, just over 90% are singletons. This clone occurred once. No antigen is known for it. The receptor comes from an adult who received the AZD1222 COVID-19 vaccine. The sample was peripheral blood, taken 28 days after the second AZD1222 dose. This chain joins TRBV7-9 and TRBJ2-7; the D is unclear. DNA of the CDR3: TGTGCCAGCAGCCCCTCTAAGGGAAATTCCTACGAGCAGTACTTC. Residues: CASSPSKGNSYEQYF.